This TCR beta chain stems from a study of control samples from healthy donors and cancer patients. Sequenced by immunoSEQ multiplex PCR; TCRdb stores in-frame clones only, minus some. The table includes 150,000 to 200,000 clones, roughly 93% detected once. In germline, CDR1 is SGHRS, CDR2 YFSETQ. The CDR3 loop spans 12 amino acids. The germline V and J ends were trimmed by 7 bases and 3 bases, with 11 bases remaining between them. The chain links TRBV5-1 to TRBJ2-7, with D possibly TRBD1 on 6 matching bases. The clonotype originates from a young man in good health. The sequencing input was blood. DNA of the CDR3: TGCGCCAGCCAGGGGTCGAGCTACGAGCAGTACTTC. This sequence encodes CASQGSSYEQYF.